This TCR beta chain comes out of a study of regulatory T cells in long-lasting Graves disease. Findings of the study overall: Favored gene segments in persistent disease were TRBV28, TRBJ1-2 and TRBJ2-5.

This clonotype was recorded many times. Its target is not known. CDR3 length: 15 residues. Germline CDR1 and CDR2: LNHNV and YYDKDF (reference sequence). The trim removed 2 bases at V and 7 bases at J, leaving 6 bases unmatched. Both iRepertoire HTBI primers and Arm-PCR of CDR3 regions were used to build the TCR beta libraries. TCRdb called the multiplex PCR reads again in MiXCR, with one record for every CDR3 protein. Among 400,000 to 650,000 distinct CDR3 sequences, around 15% were seen once, and the ten largest hold 20% to 25%. The time point is: newly diagnosed GD, antithyroid drugs for less than 3 months. With RNA extracted from PBMCs as input, the TCR library was made. The sample was also linked to a second study, of T cells in Graves' hyperthyroidism and ophthalmopathy. That report notes: Calling Graves' hyperthyroidism stable meant ophthalmopathy did not progress within 18 months.

Sequences were derived from peripheral blood mononuclear cells (PBMCs), sampled at new diagnosis, from a patient treated with antithyroid drugs. The receptor was derived from a woman aged 40 to 65 with Graves disease. This chain links TRBV15 with TRBJ1-4; TRBD1 aligns across 8 bases. CDR3 amino acids: CATSRRGQGSEKLFF. The CDR3 DNA sequence: TGTGCCACCAGCAGAAGAGGACAGGGAAGTGAAAAACTGTTTTTT.